This T cell receptor beta chain was observed in a study of T cell responses to AZD1222 COVID-19 vaccine. The overall study: Investigators merged groups given second doses at roughly 4 or roughly 12 weeks.

CDR1 and CDR2 (germline): DFQATT, SNEGSKA (reference sequence). This CDR3 contains 11 residues. V shed 5 bases and J shed 8 bases, with 10 bases lying between them. Some clones are missing from TCRdb's copy, which holds only in-frame ones; the method was immunoSEQ multiplex PCR. The sample carries some 140,000 clones, around 90% recorded once. This TCR was sampled from an adult in good health. The chain has TRBV20-1 and TRBJ2-1, with no clear D. The source material was peripheral blood, sampled on day 0 of AZD1222 vaccination. The CDR3 DNA is TGCAGTGCTTCCTGGCATGATGAGCAGTTCTTC. It codes for CSASWHDEQFF.